This T cell receptor (beta chain) is from a study of CXCR3-negative and CXCR3-positive naive CD8 T cells. The study, taken as a whole, reports: CXCR3-positive naive cells carried more hydrophobic TRB CDR3s than CXCR3-negative naive cells did. Similar TRBV-TRBJ gene usage was seen in naive CXCR3-negative and CXCR3-positive cells, but not in memory cells.

The CDR3 has 18 amino acids. Per the germline V gene, CDR1 is SGHDN and CDR2 is FVKESK. As concerns this clonotype: What it binds is unknown.

UMI labels and 5' RACE were used to prepare the TRB cDNA libraries. TCRdb re-called the 5' RACE reads; every CDR3 protein appears as one record, without DNA. The table for this sample gives over 70,000 distinct CDR3 sequences. Sample: naive CXCR3+ CD8+ T cells from blood. Documented subset: CD45RO-CCR7+CD27+CD95- naive CD8+ T cells expressing CXCR3 (TNR3+). This TCR was sampled from a human donor in good health. Some clones in this sample may be carry-over from other donors' samples. V gene TRBV14 combines with J gene TRBJ1-1; there is no DNA to check the TCRdb D call of TRBD1. This CDR3 is CASSQDNRESGLSTEAFF.